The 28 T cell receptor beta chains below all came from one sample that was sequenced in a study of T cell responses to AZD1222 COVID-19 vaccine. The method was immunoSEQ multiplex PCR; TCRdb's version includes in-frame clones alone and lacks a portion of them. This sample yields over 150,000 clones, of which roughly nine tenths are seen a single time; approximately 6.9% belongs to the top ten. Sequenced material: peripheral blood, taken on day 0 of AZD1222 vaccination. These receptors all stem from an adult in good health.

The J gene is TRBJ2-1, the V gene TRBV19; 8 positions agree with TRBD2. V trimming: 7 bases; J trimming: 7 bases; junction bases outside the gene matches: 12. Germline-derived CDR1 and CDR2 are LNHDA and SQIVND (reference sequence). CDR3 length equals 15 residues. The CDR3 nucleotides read TGTGCCAGTAAGGGAATAAGCGGGGGCCAGAATGAGCAGTTCTTC. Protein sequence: CASKGISGGQNEQFF.

The CDR3 here is CASSLLVLAAPGETQYF. The CDR3 nucleotides read TGTGCCAGCAGCTTACTTGTTCTAGCGGCGCCCGGGGAGACCCAGTACTTC. The chain employs TRBV11-2 and TRBJ2-5, with 7 bases matching TRBD2. With V trimmed by 2 bases and J by 5 bases, 14 bases remained unmatched. Germline V gene lookup returns CDR1 SGHAT and CDR2 FQNNGV. The CDR3 runs 17 residues.

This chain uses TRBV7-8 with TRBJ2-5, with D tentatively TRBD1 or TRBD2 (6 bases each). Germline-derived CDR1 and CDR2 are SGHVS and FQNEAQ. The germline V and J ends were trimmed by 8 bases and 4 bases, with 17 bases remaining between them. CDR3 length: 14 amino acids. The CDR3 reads CASYLPGGTETQYF. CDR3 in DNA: TGTGCCAGCTACCTCCCCGGGGGCACAGAGACCCAGTACTTC.

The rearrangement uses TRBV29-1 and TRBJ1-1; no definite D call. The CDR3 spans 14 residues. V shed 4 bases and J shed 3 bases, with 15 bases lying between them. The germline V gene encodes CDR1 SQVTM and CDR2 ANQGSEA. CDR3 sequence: CSVVTADVDTEAFF. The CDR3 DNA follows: TGCAGCGTTGTTACCGCCGACGTAGACACTGAAGCTTTCTTT.

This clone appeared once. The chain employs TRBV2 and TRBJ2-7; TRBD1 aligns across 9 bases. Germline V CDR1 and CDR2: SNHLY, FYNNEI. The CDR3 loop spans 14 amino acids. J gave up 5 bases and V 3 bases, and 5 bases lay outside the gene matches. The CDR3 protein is CASSEGQGGNEQYF. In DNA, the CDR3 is TGTGCCAGCAGTGAGGGACAGGGAGGTAACGAGCAGTACTTC.

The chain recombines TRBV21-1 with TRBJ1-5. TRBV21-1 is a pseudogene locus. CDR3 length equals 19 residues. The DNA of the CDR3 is TGTGCCAGCAGCAAATTTCGGGGGGCCGCCGTATATAGCAATCAGCCCCAGCATTTT. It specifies CASSKFRGAAVYSNQPQHF.

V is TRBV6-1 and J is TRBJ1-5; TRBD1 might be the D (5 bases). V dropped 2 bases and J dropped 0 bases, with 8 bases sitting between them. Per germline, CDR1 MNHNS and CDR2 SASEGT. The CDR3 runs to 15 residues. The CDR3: CASSERGYSNQPQHF. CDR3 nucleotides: TGTGCCAGCAGTGAAAGGGGATATAGCAATCAGCCCCAGCATTTT.

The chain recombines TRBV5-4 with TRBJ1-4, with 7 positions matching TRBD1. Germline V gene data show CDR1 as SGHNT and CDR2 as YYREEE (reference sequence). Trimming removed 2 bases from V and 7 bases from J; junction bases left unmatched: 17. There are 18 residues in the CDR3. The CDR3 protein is CASSLNRGQRWLGEKLFF. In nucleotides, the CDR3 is TGTGCCAGCAGCTTAAACAGGGGCCAACGCTGGTTGGGTGAAAAACTGTTTTTT.

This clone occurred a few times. In nucleotides, the CDR3 is TGTGCCACCTCGGACATTGGCCACAATGAGCAGTTCTTC. It is translated as CATSDIGHNEQFF. The chain combines TRBV7-3 with TRBJ2-1, with D maybe TRBD1 (5 bases). The CDR3 contains 13 residues. V gave up 10 bases and J gave up 5 bases, with 15 bases separating them. Germline V CDR1 and CDR2: SGHTA, FQGTGA.

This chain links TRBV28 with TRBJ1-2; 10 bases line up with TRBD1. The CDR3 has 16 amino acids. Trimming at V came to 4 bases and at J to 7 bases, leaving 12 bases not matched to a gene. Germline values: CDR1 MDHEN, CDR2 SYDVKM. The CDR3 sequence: CASSSPGRQGAGGYTF. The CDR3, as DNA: TGTGCCAGCAGTTCCCCTGGGAGACAGGGGGCGGGTGGCTACACCTTC.

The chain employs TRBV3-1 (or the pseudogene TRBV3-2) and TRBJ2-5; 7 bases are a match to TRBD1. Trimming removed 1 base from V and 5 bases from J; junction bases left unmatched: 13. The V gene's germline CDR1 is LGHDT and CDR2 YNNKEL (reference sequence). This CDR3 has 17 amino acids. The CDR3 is CASSQARDSGASETQYF. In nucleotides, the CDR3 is TGTGCCAGCAGCCAAGCTCGGGACAGTGGGGCCTCGGAGACCCAGTACTTC.

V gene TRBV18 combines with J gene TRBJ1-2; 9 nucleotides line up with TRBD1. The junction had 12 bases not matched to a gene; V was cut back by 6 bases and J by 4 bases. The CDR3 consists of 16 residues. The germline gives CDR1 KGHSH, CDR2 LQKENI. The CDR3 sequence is CASSLGSGQGTYGYTF. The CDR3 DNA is TGTGCCAGCTCCCTCGGTTCCGGACAGGGGACCTATGGCTACACCTTC. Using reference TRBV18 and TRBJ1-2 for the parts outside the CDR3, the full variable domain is NAGVMQNPRHLVRRRGQEARLRCSPMKGHSHVYWYRQLPEEGLKFMVYLQKENIIDESGMPKERFSAEFPKEGPSILRIQQVVRGDSAAYFCASSLGSGQGTYGYTFGSGTRLTVV.

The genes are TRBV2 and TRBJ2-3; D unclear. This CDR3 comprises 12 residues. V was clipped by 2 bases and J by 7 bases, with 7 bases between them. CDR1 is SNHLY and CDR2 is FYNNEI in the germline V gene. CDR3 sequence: CASSELENTQYF. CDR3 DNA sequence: TGTGCCAGCAGTGAATTGGAAAATACGCAGTATTTT.

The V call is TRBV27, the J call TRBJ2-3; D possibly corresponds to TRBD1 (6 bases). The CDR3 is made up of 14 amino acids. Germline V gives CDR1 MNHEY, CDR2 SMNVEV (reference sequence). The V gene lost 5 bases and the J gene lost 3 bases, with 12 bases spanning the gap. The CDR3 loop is CASSLGGVTDTQYF. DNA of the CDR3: TGTGCCAGCAGTCTTGGGGGCGTGACAGATACGCAGTATTTT.

DNA for the CDR3: TGTGCCACCAGCAGAGCGGAGGGGTATGCCTCCGGCTACACCTTC. Translation: CATSRAEGYASGYTF. The V call is TRBV15, the J call TRBJ1-2; D might be TRBD1 (5 bases). Between the trimmed V and J ends, which lost 1 base and 8 bases, there was a span of 17 bases. Germline V lookup: CDR1 LNHNV, CDR2 YYDKDF (reference sequence). The CDR3 is 15 amino acids.

The CDR3 here is CASSYQDPETQYF. The CDR3 bases are TGTGCCAGCAGTTACCAGGATCCAGAGACCCAGTACTTC. V and J are TRBV6-2 or TRBV6-3 and TRBJ2-5; D is unclear. The V end lost 2 bases, the J end lost 4 bases, and 8 bases lay between the germline ends. The germline V gene has CDR1 MNHEY and CDR2 SVGEGT. The CDR3 spans 13 residues.

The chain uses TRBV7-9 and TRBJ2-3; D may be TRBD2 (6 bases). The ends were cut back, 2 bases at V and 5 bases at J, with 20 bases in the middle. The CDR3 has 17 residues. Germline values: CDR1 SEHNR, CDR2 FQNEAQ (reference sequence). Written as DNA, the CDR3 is TGTGCCAGCAGCTTACCCCTATGGGACTCAAGGGGAGATACGCAGTATTTT. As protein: CASSLPLWDSRGDTQYF.

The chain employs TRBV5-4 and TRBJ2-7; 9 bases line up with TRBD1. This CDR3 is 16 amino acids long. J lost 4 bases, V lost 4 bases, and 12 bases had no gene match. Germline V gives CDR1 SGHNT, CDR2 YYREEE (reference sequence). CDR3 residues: CASSGQGTGGIYEQYV. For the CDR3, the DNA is TGTGCCAGCAGCGGACAGGGGACTGGGGGGATATACGAGCAGTACGTC.

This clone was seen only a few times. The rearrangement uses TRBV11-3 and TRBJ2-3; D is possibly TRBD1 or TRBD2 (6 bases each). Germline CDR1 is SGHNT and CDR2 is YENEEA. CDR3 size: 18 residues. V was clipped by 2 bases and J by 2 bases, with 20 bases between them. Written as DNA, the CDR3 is TGTGCCAGCAGCTTATACGGGGGCGTGGGTGTCTCCACAGATACGCAGTATTTT. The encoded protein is CASSLYGGVGVSTDTQYF.

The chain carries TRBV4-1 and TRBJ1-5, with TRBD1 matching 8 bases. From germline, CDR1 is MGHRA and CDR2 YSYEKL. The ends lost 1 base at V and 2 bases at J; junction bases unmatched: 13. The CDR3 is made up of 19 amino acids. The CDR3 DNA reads TGCGCCAGCAGCCAAGGTTCCACAGGGGGGGAAATTGGCAATCAGCCCCAGCATTTT. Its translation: CASSQGSTGGEIGNQPQHF.

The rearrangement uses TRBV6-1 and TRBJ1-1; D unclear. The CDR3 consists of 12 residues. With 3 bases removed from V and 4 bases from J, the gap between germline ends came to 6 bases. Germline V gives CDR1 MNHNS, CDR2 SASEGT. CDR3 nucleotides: TGTGCCAGCAGTGATTGGGGCACTGAAGCTTTCTTT. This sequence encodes CASSDWGTEAFF.

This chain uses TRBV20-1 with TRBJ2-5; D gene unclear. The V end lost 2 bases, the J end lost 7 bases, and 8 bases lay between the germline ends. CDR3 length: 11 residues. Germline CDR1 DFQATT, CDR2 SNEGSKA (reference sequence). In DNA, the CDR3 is TGCAGTGCTAGAATCGATTGGACCCAGTACTTC. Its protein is CSARIDWTQYF.

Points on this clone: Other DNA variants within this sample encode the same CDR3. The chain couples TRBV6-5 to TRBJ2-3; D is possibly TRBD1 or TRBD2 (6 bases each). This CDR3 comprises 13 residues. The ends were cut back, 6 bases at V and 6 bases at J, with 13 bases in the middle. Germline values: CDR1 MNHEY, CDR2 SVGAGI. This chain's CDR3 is CASRGGGTDTQYF. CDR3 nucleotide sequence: TGTGCCAGCAGGGGGGGCGGGACTGATACGCAGTATTTT.

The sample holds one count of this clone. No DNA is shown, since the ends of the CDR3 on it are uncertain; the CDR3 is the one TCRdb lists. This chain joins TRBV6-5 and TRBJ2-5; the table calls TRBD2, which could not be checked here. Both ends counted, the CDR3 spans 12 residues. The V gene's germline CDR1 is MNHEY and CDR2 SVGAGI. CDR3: CASSTSGETQYF.

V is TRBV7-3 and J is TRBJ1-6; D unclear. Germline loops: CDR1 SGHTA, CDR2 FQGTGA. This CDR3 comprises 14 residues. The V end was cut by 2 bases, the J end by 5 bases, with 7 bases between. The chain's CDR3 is CASSLEGNNSPLHF. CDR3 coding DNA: TGTGCCAGCAGCTTAGAAGGGAATAATTCACCCCTCCACTTT.

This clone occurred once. The DNA for the CDR3 is TGTGCCAGCAGCTCCAACATGAACACTGAAGCTTTCTTT. It codes for CASSSNMNTEAFF. V usage is TRBV27 and J usage is TRBJ1-1; D gene uncertain. CDR1 and CDR2 (germline): MNHEY, SMNVEV (reference sequence). Trimming stripped 6 bases from V and 0 bases from J, with 8 bases between. This CDR3 has 13 residues.

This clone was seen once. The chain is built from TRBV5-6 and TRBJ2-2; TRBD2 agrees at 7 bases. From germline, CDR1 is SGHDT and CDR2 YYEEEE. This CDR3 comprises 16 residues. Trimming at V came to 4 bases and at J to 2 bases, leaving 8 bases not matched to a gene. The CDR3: CASSPVGRGNTGELFF. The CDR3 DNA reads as TGTGCCAGCAGCCCGGTGGGGAGGGGAAACACCGGGGAGCTGTTTTTT.

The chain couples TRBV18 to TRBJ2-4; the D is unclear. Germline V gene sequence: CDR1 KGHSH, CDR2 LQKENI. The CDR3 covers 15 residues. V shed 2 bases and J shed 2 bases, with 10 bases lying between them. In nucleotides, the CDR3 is TGTGCCAGCTCACCAGGGTTGGGTCCCAAAAACATTCAGTACTTC. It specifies CASSPGLGPKNIQYF.